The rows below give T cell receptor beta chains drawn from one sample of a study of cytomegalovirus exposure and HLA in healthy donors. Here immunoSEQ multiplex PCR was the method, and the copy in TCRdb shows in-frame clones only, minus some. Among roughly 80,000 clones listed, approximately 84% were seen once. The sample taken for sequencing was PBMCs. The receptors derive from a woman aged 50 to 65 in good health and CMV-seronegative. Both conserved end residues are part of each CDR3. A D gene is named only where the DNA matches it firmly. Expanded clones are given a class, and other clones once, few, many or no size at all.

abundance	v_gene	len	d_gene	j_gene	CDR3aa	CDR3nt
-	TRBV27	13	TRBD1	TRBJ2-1	CASSLTGWNEQFF	TGTGCCAGCAGTCTGACAGGGTGGAATGAGCAGTTCTTC
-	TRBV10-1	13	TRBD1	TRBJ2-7	CASSRDRSYEQYF	TGCGCCAGCAGCCGGGACAGGTCCTACGAGCAGTACTTC
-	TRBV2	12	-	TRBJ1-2	CATPQGPPGYTF	TGTGCCACCCCGCAGGGCCCTCCTGGCTACACCTTC
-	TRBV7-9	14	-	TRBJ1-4	CASSSTGGGEKLFF	TGTGCCAGCAGCTCGACAGGCGGGGGAGAAAAACTGTTTTTT
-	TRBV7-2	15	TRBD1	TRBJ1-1	CASSTWTGRDTEAFF	TGTGCCAGCAGCACGTGGACAGGAAGGGACACTGAAGCTTTCTTT
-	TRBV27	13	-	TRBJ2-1	CASSLLGLDEQFF	TGTGCCAGCAGCCTATTGGGCCTGGATGAGCAGTTCTTC
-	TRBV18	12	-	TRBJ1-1	CASSGSNTEAFF	TGTGCCAGCTCAGGGAGTAACACTGAAGCTTTCTTT
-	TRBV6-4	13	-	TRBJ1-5	CASSATGAEPQHF	TGTGCCAGCAGTGCTACTGGGGCTGAGCCCCAGCATTTT
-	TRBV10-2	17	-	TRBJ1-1	CASSESRGSKLNTEAFF	TGCGCCAGCAGTGAGTCGCGGGGGAGCAAGTTGAACACTGAAGCTTTCTTT
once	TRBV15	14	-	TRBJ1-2	CATRKMEMRYGYTF	TGTGCCACCAGGAAGATGGAGATGCGCTATGGCTACACCTTC
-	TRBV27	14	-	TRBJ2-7	CASSLSGPSYEQYF	TGTGCCAGCAGTTTATCGGGCCCCTCCTACGAGCAGTACTTC
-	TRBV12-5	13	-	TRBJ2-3	CASGLKLGDTQYF	TGTGCTAGTGGTTTGAAGCTAGGAGATACGCAGTATTTT
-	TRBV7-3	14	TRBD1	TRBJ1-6	CASSLGGGNSPLHF	TGTGCCAGCAGCTTAGGAGGGGGCAATTCACCCCTCCACTTT
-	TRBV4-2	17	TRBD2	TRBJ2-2	CASSQSLGGVNTGELFF	TGTGCCAGCAGCCAATCTTTGGGGGGGGTGAACACCGGGGAGCTGTTTTTT
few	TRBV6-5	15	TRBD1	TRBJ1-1	CASSPGTGGNTEAFF	TGTGCCAGCAGTCCCGGGACAGGGGGGAACACTGAAGCTTTCTTT
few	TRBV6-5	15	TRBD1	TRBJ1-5	CASSKQGALNQPQHF	TGTGCCAGCAGTAAACAGGGGGCTTTGAATCAGCCCCAGCATTTT
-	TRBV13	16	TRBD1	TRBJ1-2	CASSLGRGLEGDGYTF	TGTGCCAGCAGCTTAGGCAGGGGGTTGGAGGGTGATGGCTACACCTTC
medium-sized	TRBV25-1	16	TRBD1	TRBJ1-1	CASSDLNRTGNTEAFF	TGTGCCAGCAGTGACCTCAACCGGACAGGTAACACTGAAGCTTTCTTT
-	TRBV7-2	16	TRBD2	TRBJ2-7	CASRPGTSGRRNEQYF	TGTGCCAGCAGACCCGGGACTAGCGGGAGACGGAACGAGCAGTACTTC
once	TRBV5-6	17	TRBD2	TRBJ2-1	CASSLWGGGLTYNEQFF	TGTGCCAGCAGCTTGTGGGGCGGGGGGCTAACCTACAATGAGCAGTTCTTC
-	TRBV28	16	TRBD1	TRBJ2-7	CASSLPHYRGSYEQYF	TGTGCCAGCAGTTTACCACACTACAGGGGCAGCTACGAGCAGTACTTC
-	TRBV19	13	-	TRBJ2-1	CASSIETGNEQFF	TGTGCCAGTAGTATAGAAACGGGGAATGAGCAGTTCTTC
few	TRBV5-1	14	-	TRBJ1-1	CASSSRGGDTEAFF	TGCGCCAGCAGCAGTAGAGGGGGAGATACTGAAGCTTTCTTT
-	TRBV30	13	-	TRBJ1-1	CAWSPVLNTEAFF	TGTGCCTGGAGTCCCGTTTTGAACACTGAAGCTTTCTTT
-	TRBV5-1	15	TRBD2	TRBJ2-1	CASSWTSGYYNEQFF	TGCGCCAGCAGCTGGACTAGCGGATATTACAATGAGCAGTTCTTC
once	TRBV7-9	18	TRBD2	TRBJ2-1	CASSSRTSGILTYNEQFF	TGTGCCAGCAGCTCCCGGACTAGCGGGATACTTACCTACAATGAGCAGTTCTTC
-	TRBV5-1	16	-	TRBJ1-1	CASSQGAGVWNTEAFF	TGCGCCAGCAGCCAAGGGGCGGGGGTGTGGAACACTGAAGCTTTCTTT
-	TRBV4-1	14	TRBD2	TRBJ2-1	CASSSGGPLDEQFF	TGCGCCAGCAGTAGCGGGGGGCCTTTGGATGAGCAGTTCTTC
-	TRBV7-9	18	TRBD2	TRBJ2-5	CASSLMGGAGGLQETQYF	TGTGCCAGCAGCTTAATGGGGGGGGCGGGGGGCCTCCAAGAGACCCAGTACTTC
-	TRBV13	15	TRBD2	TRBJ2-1	CASSSARGTYNEQFF	TGTGCCAGCAGCTCGGCGCGGGGGACGTACAATGAGCAGTTCTTC
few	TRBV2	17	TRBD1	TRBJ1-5	CASSEVLYDRGNQPQHF	TGTGCCAGCAGTGAAGTTTTATATGACAGGGGAAATCAGCCCCAGCATTTT
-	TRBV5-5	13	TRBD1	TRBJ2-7	CASSSRDRYEQYF	TGTGCCAGCAGCAGCAGGGACAGGTACGAGCAGTACTTC
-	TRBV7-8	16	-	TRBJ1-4	CASSDGRANRVEKLFF	TGTGCCAGCAGCGACGGGAGGGCAAACAGGGTAGAAAAACTGTTTTTT
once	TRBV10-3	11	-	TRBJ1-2	CAISESGTPTF	TGTGCCATCAGTGAGTCGGGGACACCCACCTTC
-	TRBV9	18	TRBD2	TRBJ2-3	CASSVDLSGGVITDTQYF	TGTGCCAGCAGCGTAGATCTTAGCGGGGGAGTCATCACAGATACGCAGTATTTT
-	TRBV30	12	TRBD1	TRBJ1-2	CAWNRGQGASLF	TGTGCCTGGAATCGGGGACAGGGGGCGTCTCTCTTC
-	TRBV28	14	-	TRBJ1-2	CASSLTGSPYGYTF	TGTGCCAGCAGCCTAACAGGGTCTCCTTATGGCTACACCTTC
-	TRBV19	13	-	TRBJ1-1	CASRTGQITEAFF	TGTGCCAGTAGAACGGGACAAATTACTGAAGCTTTCTTT
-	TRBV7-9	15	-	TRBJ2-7	CASSYTGLPPYEQYF	TGTGCCAGCAGCTATACAGGGCTACCCCCCTACGAGCAGTACTTC
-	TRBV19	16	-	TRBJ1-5	CASSHAGTIGLQPQHF	TGTGCCAGTAGCCACGCCGGGACAATAGGCTTGCAGCCCCAGCATTTT
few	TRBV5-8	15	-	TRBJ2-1	CASSLLEGRFSEQFF	TGTGCCAGCAGCTTGTTGGAGGGTCGGTTCAGTGAGCAGTTCTTC
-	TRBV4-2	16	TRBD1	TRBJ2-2	CASSHLRTGQTGELFF	TGTGCCAGCAGCCATCTCCGGACAGGACAGACCGGGGAGCTGTTTTTT
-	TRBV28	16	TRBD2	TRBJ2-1	CASSSDTSGSYNEQFF	TGTGCCAGCAGTTCCGATACTAGCGGGAGTTACAATGAGCAGTTCTTC
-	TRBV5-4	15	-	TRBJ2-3	CASSLRSLSTDTQYF	TGTGCCAGCAGCTTGCGTAGTCTTTCCACAGATACGCAGTATTTT
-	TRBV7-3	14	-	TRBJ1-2	CASSRGEAGDGYTF	TGTGCCAGCAGCCGCGGTGAAGCGGGCGATGGCTACACCTTC
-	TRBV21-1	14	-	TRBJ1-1	CASSKGKTGTEAFF	TGTGCCAGCAGCAAGGGTAAGACGGGCACTGAAGCTTTCTTT
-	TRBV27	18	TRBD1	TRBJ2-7	CASSLWGTGGLEGYEQYF	TGTGCCAGCAGTTTATGGGGGACAGGGGGCTTGGAAGGCTACGAGCAGTACTTC
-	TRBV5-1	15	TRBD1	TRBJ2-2	CASSFGTGPTGELFF	TGCGCCAGCAGCTTTGGGACAGGCCCCACCGGGGAGCTGTTTTTT
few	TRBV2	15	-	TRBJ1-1	CASSGTGRLDTEAFF	TGTGCCAGCAGTGGTACAGGGCGGTTGGACACTGAAGCTTTCTTT
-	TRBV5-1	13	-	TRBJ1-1	CASSGVPTGEAFF	TGCGCCAGCAGCGGGGTCCCCACGGGGGAAGCTTTCTTT
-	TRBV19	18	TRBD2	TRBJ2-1	CASRAGLAGGSPYNEQFF	TGTGCCAGTAGGGCGGGACTAGCGGGAGGATCGCCTTACAATGAGCAGTTCTTC
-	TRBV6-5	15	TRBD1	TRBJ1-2	CASSYSTGGQLGYTF	TGTGCCAGCAGTTACTCGACAGGGGGCCAACTTGGCTACACCTTC
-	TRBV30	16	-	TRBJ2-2	CAWSVVGTANTGELFF	TGTGCCTGGAGTGTAGTGGGTACAGCTAACACCGGGGAGCTGTTTTTT
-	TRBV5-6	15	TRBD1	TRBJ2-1	CASSLTGTGLREQFF	TGTGCCAGCAGCTTAACCGGGACAGGGTTGCGTGAGCAGTTCTTC
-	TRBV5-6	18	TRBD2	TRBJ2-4	CASSLRLAGVWAKNIQYF	TGTGCCAGCAGCCTACGACTAGCGGGAGTCTGGGCCAAAAACATTCAGTACTTC
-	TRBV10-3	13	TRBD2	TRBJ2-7	CAILISGSYEQYF	TGTGCCATCTTGATTAGCGGGAGCTACGAGCAGTACTTC
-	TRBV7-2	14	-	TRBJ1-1	CASSPDRLNTEAFF	TGTGCCAGCAGCCCCGACAGATTGAACACTGAAGCTTTCTTT
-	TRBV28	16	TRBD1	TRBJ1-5	CASSLPRTGTQGPQHF	TGTGCCAGCAGTCTTCCAAGGACAGGCACGCAAGGGCCCCAGCATTTT
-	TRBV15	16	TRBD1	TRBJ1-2	CATSRGGQGEIGGYTF	TGTGCCACCAGCAGAGGTGGACAGGGGGAAATTGGTGGCTACACCTTC
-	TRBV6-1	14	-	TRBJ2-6	CASTTLAGANVLTF	TGTGCCAGCACGACACTCGCTGGGGCCAACGTCCTGACTTTC